A single sample gave rise to the 27 T cell receptor beta chains below, sequenced in a study of blood T cells in healthy people across ages. A second about 7 to 12 cycle PCR used barcoded and J-beta primers. TCRdb independently ran MiXCR on the 5' RACE reads; one entry per CDR3 protein. The sample has 750,000 to 1,000,000 distinct CDR3 sequences; approximately 32% are singletons. These same records also appear under a second study, on T cells of mothers and their children.

Input material: blood. These receptors were obtained from a woman aged 40 to 55 in good health.

The V and J genes are TRBV7-9 and TRBJ2-1; the match to TRBD2 covers 10 bases. Judging by the DNA end, TRBJ2-7 fits better; the J call may be wrong. The CDR3 totals 17 residues. CDR1 SEHNR and CDR2 FQNEAQ come from the germline V gene (reference sequence). The CDR3, as DNA: TGTGCCAGCAGCGTTAGGACTAGCGGTAGCTCCTACAATGAGCAGTACTTC. This codes for CASSVRTSGSSYNEQYF.

The chain has TRBV7-9 and TRBJ2-5; no firm D call. This CDR3 has 13 amino acids. CDR1 SEHNR and CDR2 FQNEAQ come from the germline V gene (reference sequence). Trimming shortened V by 1 base and J by 8 bases, and 11 bases separated the two germline ends. The CDR3 loop reads CASSLVESETQYF. CDR3 nucleotide sequence: TGTGCCAGCAGCTTAGTTGAATCAGAAACCCAGTACTTC.

This chain links TRBV20-1 with TRBJ2-7; no reliable D call. Germline V CDR1 and CDR2: DFQATT, SNEGSKA (reference sequence). V lost 5 bases to trimming and J lost 6 bases, with 17 bases between them. The CDR3 is 13 amino acids. The CDR3 DNA reads TGCAGTGCTTCAAGAGCGCAGTCGTCCGAGCAGTACTTC. It translates to CSASRAQSSEQYF.

This clonotype was counted many times. V and J are TRBV7-2 and TRBJ2-7, with D unresolved. Trimming removed 1 base at V and 6 bases at J, with 10 bases between. The germline V gene has CDR1 SGHTA and CDR2 FQGNSA. The CDR3 loop spans 13 amino acids. The CDR3, as DNA: TGTGCCAGCAGCTTAGAATATGCAGCCGAGCAGTACTTC. It codes for CASSLEYAAEQYF.

The chain has TRBV6-5 and TRBJ2-7, with 7 bases lining up with TRBD1. Germline CDR1 and CDR2: MNHEY and SVGAGI. This CDR3 is built from 14 residues. After removal of 6 bases from V and 4 bases from J, the junction contained 9 bases not matched to a gene. The CDR3 loop reads CASSETGTLYEQYF. Written as DNA, the CDR3 is TGTGCCAGCAGCGAGACAGGGACCTTATACGAGCAGTACTTC.

The chain has TRBV7-9 and TRBJ2-5; D remains ambiguous. This CDR3 is 14 amino acids long. The germline V gene encodes CDR1 SEHNR and CDR2 FQNEAQ (reference sequence). Trimming pared 6 bases from V and 4 bases from J, leaving 15 bases between. Here the CDR3 reads CASSRDTARETQYF. Written as DNA, the CDR3 is TGTGCCAGCAGTCGAGACACGGCCCGAGAGACCCAGTACTTC.

This chain connects TRBV30 to TRBJ1-1, with a possible D match to TRBD1 (5 bases). Germline assignment: CDR1 GTSNPN and CDR2 SVGIG (reference sequence). There are 15 residues in the CDR3. Trimming removed 3 bases from V and 5 bases from J, with 19 bases in between. The CDR3 is CAWRGGVRGTTEAFF. In DNA, the CDR3 is TGTGCCTGGAGGGGAGGGGTCCGGGGAACAACTGAAGCTTTCTTT.

The chain combines TRBV27 with TRBJ2-5, with 7 bases lining up with TRBD1. The CDR3 contains 14 residues. The germline gives CDR1 MNHEY, CDR2 SMNVEV (reference sequence). V lost 5 bases and J lost 5; bases outside the gene matches: 8. The chain's CDR3 is CASSRTVRGETQYF. The CDR3 bases are TGTGCCAGCAGTAGGACGGTCAGGGGGGAGACCCAGTACTTC.

This clonotype was seen many times. The chain recombines TRBV7-8 with TRBJ2-1, with 9 bases fitting TRBD1. CDR3 size: 17 residues. With V trimmed by 0 bases and J by 1 base, 4 bases remained unmatched. Germline assignment: CDR1 SGHVS and CDR2 FQNEAQ. CDR3 DNA: TGTGCCAGCAGCTTAGCCGAACAGGGGGCGTCCTACAATGAGCAGTTCTTC. It is translated as CASSLAEQGASYNEQFF.

In its sample, this clonotype was seen many times. This may come from a read error, since a much larger clone is one base off. J is TRBJ2-7 and V is TRBV29-1; D may be TRBD1 or TRBD2 (6 bases each). Between the trimmed V and J ends, which lost 6 bases and 3 bases, there was a span of 12 bases. The CDR3 is 12 amino acids. Germline lookup yields CDR1 SQVTM and CDR2 ANQGSEA. The CDR3 spells CSVRDTGYEQYF. The CDR3 DNA sequence: TGCAGCGTGCGGGACACCGGCTACGAGCAGTACTTC.

The chain links TRBV7-3 to TRBJ1-2, with a tentative D call TRBD1 (5 bases). This CDR3 comprises 13 residues. The V and J ends lost 5 bases and 6 bases respectively, with 13 bases between them. Germline assignment: CDR1 SGHTA and CDR2 FQGTGA. Here the CDR3 DNA reads TGTGCCAGCAGCCAGAACGGGGGGGATGGCTACACCTTC. It translates to CASSQNGGDGYTF.

The chain uses TRBV12-3 or TRBV12-4 and TRBJ1-2, with 7 nucleotides matching TRBD1. The CDR3 sequence is 13 residues long. V shed 5 bases and J 7 bases; nucleotides not matched to a gene: 7. The CDR3 loop reads CASSEHTGVGYTF. The CDR3 DNA reads TGTGCCAGCAGTGAACATACAGGGGTTGGCTACACCTTC.

The chain recombines TRBV6-2 or TRBV6-3 with TRBJ2-1; D is undetermined. V was pared by 2 bases and J by 9 bases, with 5 bases between. This CDR3 is built from 11 residues. Germline V gene lookup returns CDR1 MNHEY and CDR2 SVGEGT. As DNA, the CDR3 is TGTGCCAGCAGTTACACGGGTGAGCAGTTCTTC. It is translated as CASSYTGEQFF.

This clonotype was counted only a few times. The chain has TRBV7-3 and TRBJ1-1; no firm D call. Per germline, CDR1 SGHTA and CDR2 FQGTGA. Trimming cost V 2 bases and J 2 bases, with 6 bases left between them. The CDR3 sequence is 13 residues long. This CDR3 reads CASSLLFNTEAFF. CDR3 nucleotide sequence: TGTGCCAGCAGCTTACTTTTTAACACTGAAGCTTTCTTT.

There are a few counts of this clonotype. V is TRBV7-6 and J is TRBJ2-5, with a weak D call TRBD1 (6 bases). The ends were cut back, 1 base at V and 11 bases at J, with 14 bases in the middle. CDR1 and CDR2 from the germline V gene are SGHVS and FNYEAQ. The CDR3 is 13 amino acids. In nucleotides, the CDR3 is TGTGCCAGCAGCTTAGGGCAGGGGTACGGGCAGTACTTC. As protein: CASSLGQGYGQYF. The complete variable domain, with remaining parts taken from reference TRBV7-6 and TRBJ2-5, reads GAGVSQSPRYKVTKRGQDVALRCDPISGHVSLYWYRQALGQGPEFLTYFNYEAQQDKSGLPNDRFSAERPEGSISTLTIQRTEQRDSAMYRCASSLGQGYGQYFGPGTRLLVL.

The rearrangement uses TRBV5-1 and TRBJ2-2; TRBD2 is a possible D gene (6 bases). The germline V gene has CDR1 SGHRS and CDR2 YFSETQ. The CDR3 sequence is 16 residues long. V lost 2 bases to trimming and J lost 5 bases, with 16 bases between them. CDR3 nucleotides: TGCGCCAGCAGCTTTGGACGCGGGGCTACAACCGGGGAGCTGTTTTTT. This codes for CASSFGRGATTGELFF.

The chain couples TRBV9 to TRBJ2-2, with 15 bases fitting TRBD2. This CDR3 has 19 residues. Germline V gene sequence: CDR1 SGDLS, CDR2 YYNGEE. V shed 4 bases and J 3 bases; nucleotides not matched to a gene: 10. The chain's CDR3 is CASSIGTSGGPDYTGELFF. The DNA of the CDR3 is TGTGCCAGCAGCATTGGGACTAGCGGGGGGCCGGATTACACCGGGGAGCTGTTTTTT.

The chain is built from TRBV7-8 and TRBJ2-1, with 9 bases lining up with TRBD2. From germline, CDR1 is SGHVS and CDR2 FQNEAQ. The CDR3 runs to 16 residues. After removal of 4 bases from V and 4 bases from J, the junction contained 8 bases not matched to a gene. CDR3 region: CASSSPSGEHYNEQFF. The CDR3 region has the DNA TGTGCCAGCAGCTCACCTAGCGGGGAGCATTACAATGAGCAGTTCTTC. The entire variable domain, with the rest obtained from reference TRBV7-8 and TRBJ2-1, is as follows: GAGVSQSPRYKVAKRGQDVALRCDPISGHVSLFWYQQALGQGPEFLTYFQNEAQLDKSGLPSDRFFAERPEGSVSTLKIQRTQQEDSAVYLCASSSPSGEHYNEQFFGPGTRLTVL.

A note on this clonotype: The germline gene is not matched at one end of the junction; a read error may be the cause. V usage is TRBV7-2 and J usage is TRBJ2-7; TRBD1 aligns across 8 bases. This CDR3 has 16 residues. Germline CDR1 SGHTA, CDR2 FQGNSA. CDR3: CASSFHRWDRTYAQYF. CDR3 DNA sequence: TGTGCCAGCAGCTTCCATCGGTGGGACAGGACCTACGCGCAGTACTTC.

The genes are TRBV3-1 and TRBJ2-5; no clear D. The germline CDR1 and CDR2 sequences are LGHDT and YNNKEL (reference sequence). V lost 1 base to trimming and J lost 13 bases, with 13 bases between them. This CDR3 has 12 amino acids. CDR3 DNA sequence: TGTGCCAGCAGCCAAGTGTCCACAGACCGGTACTTC. This codes for CASSQVSTDRYF.

The table lists this clonotype with a count of one. The chain carries TRBV24-1 and TRBJ2-3; 7 nucleotides agree with TRBD1. This CDR3 has 14 amino acids. CDR1 and CDR2 (germline): KGHDR, SFDVKD. With V trimmed by 6 bases and J by 4 bases, 6 bases remained unmatched. CDR3 DNA: TGTGCCACCAGTCGTAACAGGGGATCAGATACGCAGTATTTT. It specifies CATSRNRGSDTQYF.

With regard to this clonotype: It may be a read error: a sequence one base away is much more abundant. The gene calls are TRBV29-1 and TRBJ1-2; D remains unclear. Germline-derived CDR1 and CDR2 are SQVTM and ANQGSEA. This CDR3 has 12 amino acids. CDR3 bases: TGCAGCATTGAAGATCGTAGCTATGGCTACACCTTC. Translated: CSIEDRSYGYTF.

This clonotype has a count of ten or more. The chain couples TRBV5-1 to TRBJ1-1; D gene unclear. The CDR3 covers 13 residues. Germline loops: CDR1 SGHRS, CDR2 YFSETQ. The V end lost 1 base, the J end lost 7 bases, and 11 bases lay between the germline ends. Written as DNA, the CDR3 is TGCGCCAGCAGCTTGCGGTACTCAAGTGAAGCTTTCTTT. Protein sequence: CASSLRYSSEAFF.

This clonotype showed up just a few times. V usage is TRBV18 and J usage is TRBJ2-5, with TRBD1 matching over 9 bases. The assigned J gene may be wrong: the sequence end matches TRBJ2-7 better. The CDR3 consists of 14 residues. CDR1 is KGHSH and CDR2 is LQKENI in the germline V gene. This CDR3 reads CASSPWDRANEQYF. CDR3 nucleotides: TGTGCCAGCTCACCATGGGACAGGGCCAACGAGCAGTACTTC.

Ten or more counts support this clonotype. The genes are TRBV14 and TRBJ2-5, with unresolved D. Germline loops: CDR1 SGHDN, CDR2 FVKESK. CDR3 length: 16 amino acids. The ends were cut back, 3 bases at V and 0 bases at J, with 14 bases in the middle. Written as DNA, the CDR3 is TGTGCCAGCAGCCACCACGCCGACATATACCAAGAGACCCAGTACTTC. It specifies CASSHHADIYQETQYF.

In its sample, this clonotype was seen a few times. V and J are TRBV6-1 and TRBJ2-7, with 9 bases matching TRBD1. The trim removed 0 bases at V and 3 bases at J, leaving 3 bases unmatched. The CDR3 is 15 residues long. The germline V gene has CDR1 MNHNS and CDR2 SASEGT. CDR3 sequence (DNA): TGTGCCAGCAGTGAAGCGGGACAGGGCTTCTACGAGCAGTACTTC. This gives the protein CASSEAGQGFYEQYF.

This clonotype was seen ten or more times. The rearrangement links TRBV7-2 to TRBJ1-2, with no clear D. With 3 bases removed from V and 4 bases from J, the gap between germline ends came to 9 bases. The germline gives CDR1 SGHTA, CDR2 FQGNSA. The CDR3 sequence is 13 residues long. The CDR3 region is CASSFPGPYGYTF. In DNA form, the CDR3 reads TGTGCCAGCAGCTTTCCCGGGCCCTATGGCTACACCTTC.